The clone carrying this TCR beta chain was seen at least ten times. Its matching antigen is unknown. MiXCR, run by TCRdb on the 5' RACE reads, gives a single entry per CDR3 protein. The sample has over 150,000 distinct CDR3 sequences; 18% are singletons. This sample was included in a study of T-cell memory formation after mild COVID-19. Regarding the study as a whole: Contracting clones localized mainly to CM and EM when CD4+ and mainly to EMRA when CD8+. The pre-infection memory compartment contained some responding clones, suggesting cross-reactive memory joined.

The germline CDR1 and CDR2 sequences are SEHNR and FQNEAQ (reference sequence). The CDR3 has 16 amino acids. V lost 5 bases to trimming and J lost 2 bases; unmatched junction nucleotides: 9. The chain has TRBV7-9 and TRBJ2-7, with 10 bases lining up with TRBD1. Source material: PBMCs or a T cell subset sorted from them (not recorded which). The TCR sequence derives from a man aged 18 to 35 who had mild COVID-19 (a few samples of this study predate the infection). Cell type and time point are not known. This chain's CDR3 is CASSRSGQGRPYEQYF. The CDR3 DNA follows: TGTGCCAGCAGCCGATCGGGACAGGGGCGTCCCTACGAGCAGTACTTC.